Following are 25 T cell receptor beta chains from one sample sequenced in a study of shared clonotypes between healthy human individuals (TCRdb year 2020). Library creation used the immunoSEQ multiplex PCR assay. Not all clones reach the TCRdb copy of this immuneACCESS table, which keeps in-frame sequences only. Checked studies attribute under half of the gap to unresolved V genes and leave the rest unexplained. The sample has under 1,100,000 clones on record, around 82% of them singletons. Of the sample, 0.55% to 0.7% falls within the top ten clones. Sequenced material: memory CD4+ T cells from PBMCs. Taken with the paper, the label for cell subset or site translates to: CD45RA-negative fraction. Receptor source: a man aged 18 to 30 in good health. Some clones in this sample may be carry-over from other donors' samples.

CDR3 nucleotide sequence: TGTGCCAGCAGCTTCGAGTGGGGGAGAAGGGTCGGGGAGCTGTTTTTT. This gives the protein CASSFEWGRRVGELFF. The V call is TRBV5-6, the J call TRBJ2-2; D is possibly TRBD1 or TRBD2 (5 bases each). There are 16 residues in the CDR3. Germline CDR1 SGHDT, CDR2 YYEEEE. Trimming cost V 2 bases and J 7 bases, with 18 bases left between them.

This clone was counted between two and nine times. The chain joins TRBV29-1 to TRBJ1-4, with D perhaps matching TRBD1 (6 bases). The CDR3 runs 14 residues. The ends were cut back, 5 bases at V and 4 bases at J, with 14 bases in the middle. CDR1 is SQVTM, CDR2 ANQGSEA, per germline. CDR3 nucleotide sequence: TGCAGCGTTCTGGACAGACCGAATAATGAAAAACTGTTTTTT. Residues: CSVLDRPNNEKLFF.

Concerning this clone itself: The sample carries other DNA sequences with the same CDR3. V is TRBV5-4 and J is TRBJ2-1; 16 bases match TRBD2. With V trimmed by 3 bases and J by 7 bases, 1 base remained unmatched. Germline V CDR1 and CDR2: SGHNT, YYREEE (reference sequence). This CDR3 comprises 15 residues. CDR3 protein: CASSWGLAGGNEQFF. Here the CDR3 DNA reads TGTGCCAGCAGCTGGGGACTAGCGGGAGGGAATGAGCAGTTCTTC.

The J gene is TRBJ2-2, the V gene TRBV6-5, with TRBD2 identical over 11 bases. Germline CDR1 and CDR2: MNHEY and SVGAGI. The junction had 4 bases not matched to a gene; V was cut back by 6 bases and J by 4 bases. This CDR3 is 15 amino acids long. Here the CDR3 reads CASRLAGAGTGELFF. CDR3 nucleotide sequence: TGTGCCAGCAGACTAGCGGGAGCGGGCACCGGGGAGCTGTTTTTT.

This chain joins TRBV28 and TRBJ1-5; D call uncertain. This CDR3 has 16 amino acids. Trimming cost V 5 bases and J 4 bases, with 18 bases left between them. The germline CDR1 and CDR2 sequences are MDHEN and SYDVKM. The CDR3 coding sequence is TGTGCCAGCAGTACCTCTGAGGGCCGAGAGAATCAGCCCCAGCATTTT. Protein sequence: CASSTSEGRENQPQHF.

This rearrangement joins TRBV2 to TRBJ2-1; 9 nucleotides agree with TRBD2. Germline values: CDR1 SNHLY, CDR2 FYNNEI. The junction had 6 bases not matched to a gene; V was cut back by 6 bases and J by 6 bases. The length of the CDR3 is 14 residues. CDR3 residues: CASRETSGFNEQFF. CDR3 DNA: TGTGCCAGCAGAGAGACTAGCGGTTTCAATGAGCAGTTCTTC.

The chain has TRBV6-5 and TRBJ2-7; 7 nucleotides agree with TRBD1. Germline CDR1 is MNHEY and CDR2 is SVGAGI. V dropped 4 bases and J dropped 2; count of bases not matched to a gene: 5. The CDR3 sequence is 14 residues long. CDR3 in DNA: TGTGCCAGCAGTTTTTTGCAGGGGGCCTACGAGCAGTACTTC. Protein product: CASSFLQGAYEQYF.

The rearrangement links TRBV29-1 to TRBJ2-3; D is ambiguous. The V gene's germline CDR1 is SQVTM and CDR2 ANQGSEA. V lost 7 bases and J lost 0, with 11 bases in between. The CDR3 loop spans 13 amino acids. CDR3 in DNA: TGCAGCGACGGGCTGGGGAGCACAGATACGCAGTATTTT. Its protein product is CSDGLGSTDTQYF.

This chain joins TRBV5-1 and TRBJ2-5; possibly TRBD2 for D (6 bases). The germline V and J ends were trimmed by 0 bases and 4 bases, with 13 bases remaining between them. The germline gives CDR1 SGHRS, CDR2 YFSETQ. The CDR3 is made up of 15 amino acids. Written as DNA, the CDR3 is TGCGCCAGCAGCTTGGGGTTCCAGGGAGGAGAGACCCAGTACTTC. This encodes CASSLGFQGGETQYF.

The CDR3 DNA reads TGCGCCAGCAGCTTTGGTGATAGCGGGACCTACGAGCAGTACTTC. This codes for CASSFGDSGTYEQYF. V and J are TRBV5-1 and TRBJ2-7; TRBD2 agrees at 8 bases. This CDR3 region has 15 residues. Trimming took 2 bases from V and 2 from J; bases not matched to a gene: 6. CDR1 is SGHRS, CDR2 YFSETQ, per germline.

This clone has more than one count but fewer than ten. This chain uses TRBV30 with TRBJ1-1, with 8 bases matching TRBD1. The CDR3 is made up of 11 amino acids. Germline V gene lookup returns CDR1 GTSNPN and CDR2 SVGIG (reference sequence). Trimming at V came to 8 bases and at J to 5 bases, leaving 4 bases not matched to a gene. In nucleotides, the CDR3 is TGTGCCCAGGGGGCGGGGACTGAAGCTTTCTTT. Its protein is CAQGAGTEAFF.

This clone was observed a single time. A far larger clone is only one base removed, so a read error is likely. The chain uses TRBV7-2 and TRBJ2-3; D ambiguous. Germline CDR1 SGHTA, CDR2 FQGNSA. CDR3 size: 13 residues. The V end was cut by 0 bases, the J end by 5 bases, with 6 bases between. CDR3 loop: CASSLAGKDTQYF. The CDR3 DNA reads as TGTGCCAGCAGCTTAGCGGGGAAAGATACGCAGTATTTT.

J is TRBJ2-5 and V is TRBV5-5, with TRBD1 as a possible D gene (5 bases). CDR1 is SGHKS and CDR2 is YYEKEE in the germline V gene (reference sequence). Trimming removed 0 bases from V and 9 bases from J, with 12 bases in between. The CDR3 loop spans 13 amino acids. The CDR3 is CASSLGQLLSQYF. CDR3 sequence (DNA): TGTGCCAGCAGCTTGGGACAGCTCCTTTCCCAGTACTTC.

V and J are TRBV2 and TRBJ2-1; 8 nucleotides align to TRBD2. The V gene end was trimmed by 1 base and the J gene end by 4 bases; junction bases not matched to a gene: 3. Germline loops: CDR1 SNHLY, CDR2 FYNNEI. This CDR3 region has 15 residues. In DNA, the CDR3 is TGTGCCAGCAGTGAAGTCGGGAGGGATTACAATGAGCAGTTCTTC. Its protein is CASSEVGRDYNEQFF.

The chain uses TRBV5-4 and TRBJ2-3; the D is unclear. CDR1 and CDR2 (germline): SGHNT, YYREEE (reference sequence). The CDR3 length is 15 residues. The germline V and J ends were trimmed by 2 bases and 0 bases, with 10 bases remaining between them. The CDR3 spells CASSLGQLSTDTQYF. CDR3 DNA sequence: TGTGCCAGCAGCTTAGGCCAGCTTAGCACAGATACGCAGTATTTT. Supplemented by reference TRBV5-4 and TRBJ2-3, the full variable domain reads ETGVTQSPTHLIKTRGQQVTLRCSSQSGHNTVSWYQQALGQGPQFIFQYYREEENGRGNFPPRFSGLQFPNYSSELNVNALELDDSALYLCASSLGQLSTDTQYFGPGTRLTVL.

Comments on this clone: This likely stems from a read error, as it lies one base from a far larger clone. The same CDR3 arises from other DNA sequences in this sample as well. This chain links TRBV30 with TRBJ1-1; 9 bases align to TRBD1. The CDR3 contains 13 residues. Trimming at V came to 8 bases and at J to 8 bases, leaving 12 bases not matched to a gene. Germline CDR1 GTSNPN, CDR2 SVGIG (reference sequence). The CDR3 here is CARNAQGASEAFF. CDR3 in DNA: TGTGCCCGAAACGCACAGGGGGCGTCCGAAGCTTTCTTT.

V usage is TRBV5-1 and J usage is TRBJ2-7; D ambiguous. Trimming cost V 4 bases and J 2 bases, with 10 bases left between them. CDR3 size: 13 residues. Germline values: CDR1 SGHRS, CDR2 YFSETQ. The DNA of the CDR3 is TGCGCCAGCAGCCCACAATTGCCCTACGAGCAGTACTTC. Translating gives CASSPQLPYEQYF.

The chain uses TRBV7-8 and TRBJ2-3; 7 nucleotides line up with TRBD2. Germline loops: CDR1 SGHVS, CDR2 FQNEAQ. The V gene end was trimmed by 1 base and the J gene end by 5 bases; junction bases not matched to a gene: 6. CDR3 size: 15 residues. CDR3 residues: CASSLGRGVEDTQYF. The CDR3, as DNA: TGTGCCAGCAGCTTAGGTCGGGGGGTCGAAGATACGCAGTATTTT.

This rearrangement joins TRBV18 to TRBJ2-7; no reliable D call. Trimming removed 2 bases from V and 2 bases from J, with 10 bases in between. CDR1 and CDR2 (germline): KGHSH, LQKENI. The CDR3 extends over 14 amino acids. CDR3 in amino acids: CASSPRAGAYEQYF. DNA for the CDR3: TGTGCCAGCTCACCAAGGGCAGGAGCCTACGAGCAGTACTTC.

In this sample, this clone turned up once. This chain uses TRBV11-2 with TRBJ1-1; a possible D gene is TRBD1 (6 bases). Between the trimmed V and J ends, which lost 1 base and 3 bases, there was a span of 21 bases. Germline V lookup: CDR1 SGHAT, CDR2 FQNNGV. The CDR3 loop spans 18 amino acids. CDR3 nucleotide sequence: TGTGCCAGCAGCTTAGTTTCGGTCGGTACAGGGACCTACACTGAAGCTTTCTTT. It is translated as CASSLVSVGTGTYTEAFF.

The chain joins TRBV25-1 to TRBJ2-7, with TRBD2 matching 7 bases. Looked up from germline, CDR1 is MGHDK and CDR2 is SYGVNS. CDR3 length equals 14 residues. V shed 2 bases, J shed 4 bases, and the junction held 5 bases outside the gene matches. In DNA form, the CDR3 reads TGTGCCAGCAGTGAAAGGAGGGAGGGTTACGAGCAGTACTTC. It codes for CASSERREGYEQYF.

In this sample, this clone turned up once. This CDR3 is CASRGGTYEQYF. The CDR3 DNA follows: TGTGCCAGCAGAGGGGGGACCTACGAGCAGTACTTC. The chain carries TRBV6-1 and TRBJ2-7; the D gene could be TRBD1 or TRBD2 (6 bases each). Germline V gene data show CDR1 as MNHNS and CDR2 as SASEGT. The CDR3 loop spans 12 amino acids. The V and J ends lost 6 bases and 2 bases respectively, with 8 bases between them.

This chain links TRBV19 with TRBJ1-3; no clear D. V was cut by 9 bases and J by 3 bases, with 12 bases left in between. Germline V lookup: CDR1 LNHDA, CDR2 SQIVND (reference sequence). The CDR3 covers 13 residues. The CDR3 is CASQVSIGNTIYF. CDR3 DNA sequence: TGTGCCAGCCAGGTTTCAATTGGAAACACCATATATTTT. The variable domain in full, with the rest retrieved from reference TRBV19 and TRBJ1-3, is DGGITQSPKYLFRKEGQNVTLSCEQNLNHDAMYWYRQDPGQGLRLIYYSQIVNDFQKGDIAEGYSVSREKKESFPLTVTSAQKNPTAFYLCASQVSIGNTIYFGEGSWLTVV.

Remarks on this clone: The sample holds other DNA sequences that translate to the same CDR3. The V gene is TRBV7-2, the J gene TRBJ2-7; D ambiguous. Trimming cost V 1 base and J 4 bases, with 5 bases left between them. CDR3 length: 12 residues. Looked up from germline, CDR1 is SGHTA and CDR2 is FQGNSA. CDR3 in amino acids: CASSLVFYEQYF. CDR3 nucleotide sequence: TGTGCCAGCAGCTTAGTCTTTTACGAGCAGTACTTC.

The chain uses TRBV28 and TRBJ1-2; perhaps TRBD1 as D (6 bases). Germline V gene lookup returns CDR1 MDHEN and CDR2 SYDVKM. CDR3 size: 14 residues. The V end was cut by 3 bases, the J end by 8 bases, with 16 bases between. Here the CDR3 reads CASSLGQGKSGYTF. In DNA, the CDR3 is TGTGCCAGCAGTTTGGGGCAGGGGAAGTCAGGCTACACCTTC.